This T cell receptor (beta chain) was recorded in a study of tumor and adjacent non-tumor tissue in lung cancer. Study background: Patients were aged about 31 to 85, approximately ten men and a handful of women, stage I to III.

RNA was extracted from bulk tissue without any cell sorting. The normal lung tissue was taken more than 3 cm from the tumor edge. On this clonotype: The antigen remains undetermined. At one end the junction does not follow the germline gene, possibly because of a read error.

The germline gives CDR1 SGHKS, CDR2 YYEKEE (reference sequence). This CDR3 contains 19 residues. Study-wide results and caveats: Higher tumor TCR diversity was associated with shorter survival.

The library came from three nested PCR rounds adapted from ARM-PCR protocols. TCRdb reprocessed the multiplex PCR reads via MiXCR and lists one record per CDR3 protein. This sample has 60,000 or so distinct CDR3 sequences, with around 61% found just once. Sequencing was carried out using distant non-tumor lung tissue. V and J are TRBV5-5 and TRBJ2-1; 7 bases match TRBD1. This TCR was sampled from a man aged 65 to 79 with non-small cell lung cancer. Here the CDR3 reads CASSRALLGQRITYNEQFF. DNA of the CDR3: TGCGCCAGCAGCCGAGCATTGCTGGGACAGAGGATTACCTACAATGAGCAGTTCTTC.